Listed below are T cell receptor beta chains from one sample, sequenced in a study of blood T cells in healthy people across ages. TCRdb reprocessed the 5' RACE reads via MiXCR and lists one record per CDR3 protein. Here the sample spans approximately 1.5 million distinct CDR3 sequences, roughly 43% being singletons. Sequenced sample: blood. The receptors were sampled from a woman between 18 and 29 years old in good health. Both conserved end residues are part of each CDR3. The order of the fields is J gene, D gene, clone size, V gene, CDR3 DNA, CDR3 protein. The D gene is left open where the match is weak. Clone size is not always given. Where it is, it says once, few, many or a class for expanded clones.

TRBJ2-3 TRBD2 - TRBV11-3 TGTGCCAGCTATTCCGGGACTAGCGGGGGCGAAAACACAGATACGCAGTATTTT CASYSGTSGGENTDTQYF
TRBJ2-7 TRBD2 - TRBV27 TGTGCCAGCAGTTTACTCTCGACTAGCGGGAGCCACGAGCAGTACTTC CASSLLSTSGSHEQYF
TRBJ2-3 - - TRBV4-1 TGCGCCAGCAGCCAAGATGACGTTTGGACAGATACGCAGTATTTT CASSQDDVWTDTQYF
TRBJ2-7 - few TRBV10-3 TGTGCCATCAGTGAGCCCGACGACTCCTACGAGCAGTACTTC CAISEPDDSYEQYF
TRBJ2-2 - few TRBV4-2 TGTGCCAGCAGCCAAGGGAGACTAGCGAACACCGGGGAGCTGTTTTTT CASSQGRLANTGELFF
TRBJ2-2 TRBD1 - TRBV30 TGTGCCTGGATGGCCGGGACAGTAAACACCGGGGAGCTGTTTTTT CAWMAGTVNTGELFF
TRBJ1-1 - - TRBV7-2 TGTGCCAGCAGCTTTGTCGGGGGCCAAGTCATCACTGAAGCTTTCTTT CASSFVGGQVITEAFF
TRBJ1-2 - - TRBV15 TGTGCCACCAGCGGCCAGCGAGCCCTATATGGCTACACCTTC CATSGQRALYGYTF
TRBJ1-4 - - TRBV7-2 TGTGCCAGCAGCCGCTACGGGGGTTCTGCTAATGAAAAACTGTTTTTT CASSRYGGSANEKLFF
TRBJ2-1 TRBD2 once TRBV6-2/TRBV6-3 TGTGCCAGCAGTTACGTCGGACTAGGTTGGGATGAGCAGTTCTTC CASSYVGLGWDEQFF
TRBJ2-1 - few TRBV29-1 TGCAGCGTTGCCCGCTTTGGTAACAGGACTTACAATGAGCAGTTCTTC CSVARFGNRTYNEQFF
TRBJ2-2 TRBD1 few TRBV29-1 TGCAGCGTGCCCGGGACAGGGCCCACCGGGGAGCTGTTTTTT CSVPGTGPTGELFF
TRBJ1-6 TRBD1 few TRBV6-6 TGTGCCAGCAGTCGGGCCGGGACAGGGGGCTTTAGGGATTCACCCCTCCACTTT CASSRAGTGGFRDSPLHF
TRBJ2-3 TRBD2 - TRBV27 TGTGCCAGCAGTTTAGTCGGGGGAGGGTTAGATACGCAGTATTTT CASSLVGGGLDTQYF
TRBJ2-7 TRBD1 few TRBV11-3 TGTGCCAGCGGACAGGGTCAGAACGAGCAGTACTTC CASGQGQNEQYF
TRBJ2-1 TRBD2 few TRBV7-9 TGTGCCAGCAGCTTAGCAGGCGGGAGGGCCTACAATGAGCAGTTCTTC CASSLAGGRAYNEQFF
TRBJ2-3 TRBD2 - TRBV6-5 TGTGCCAGCAGCTACCCTACTAGCGGGAACACAGATACGCAGTATTTT CASSYPTSGNTDTQYF
TRBJ2-3 TRBD2 - TRBV3-1 TGTGCCAGCAGCCAAGAGACCGGACTAGCGGGGCCCAGCACAGATACGCAGTATTTT CASSQETGLAGPSTDTQYF
TRBJ2-1 TRBD2 - TRBV7-2 TGTGCCAGCAGCTTTGGCCCGGGACTAGCCAGCAATGAGCAGTTCTTC CASSFGPGLASNEQFF
TRBJ2-1 - - TRBV12-3/TRBV12-4 TGTGCCAGCAGCATACAGGGCCCCTACAATGAGCAGTTCTTC CASSIQGPYNEQFF
TRBJ2-7 - few TRBV27 TGTGCCAGCAGTTTTAAAGAGAGCTCCTACGAGCAGTACTTC CASSFKESSYEQYF
TRBJ2-1 - - TRBV7-3 TGTGCCAGCAGCTTAACGAACGTCCAGGGGAGATACAACGAGCAGTTCTTC CASSLTNVQGRYNEQFF
TRBJ1-5 - few TRBV27 TGTGCCAGCAGCCAGCGCCAGGGGTATCAGCCCCAGCATTTT CASSQRQGYQPQHF
TRBJ2-2 - - TRBV11-2 TGTGCCAGCAGCCGAAAGAGGGAGCTGTTTTTT CASSRKRELFF
TRBJ2-1 - - TRBV21-1 TGTGCCAGCAGCAAAGTAAGGATACGGGATGAAACGGGGTTAGACAATGAGCAGTTCTTC CASSKVRIRDETGLDNEQFF
TRBJ2-3 TRBD1 - TRBV5-1 TGCGCCAGCAGCTGGGACAGGTCTGTCACAGATACGCAGTATTTT CASSWDRSVTDTQYF
TRBJ2-1 TRBD2 - TRBV6-2/TRBV6-3 TGTGCCAGCAGTTCCGAGCGGGAGGTCCGGTGGGATGAGCAGTTCTTC CASSSEREVRWDEQFF
TRBJ2-5 TRBD1 - TRBV9 TGTGCCAGCAGCTCACGGGACAGGGGATTTTACGGGCAGTACTTC CASSSRDRGFYGQYF
TRBJ2-7 TRBD2 few TRBV6-6 TGTGCCAGCACCAAGCCCGGGGGGTCTGGGAGCTCCTACGAGCAGTACTTC CASTKPGGSGSSYEQYF
TRBJ2-4 - - TRBV20-1 TGCAGTGCTAGGAAAGCCAACTACAATGAGCAGTACTTC CSARKANYNEQYF
TRBJ1-5 - - TRBV7-9 TGTGCCAGCAGCTTGAGCGGGACCACTAATCAGCCCCAGCATTTT CASSLSGTTNQPQHF
TRBJ2-2 TRBD2 few TRBV4-3 TGCGCCAGCAGCCAAGATATAGTGCCGGGGGGGACGAACACCGGGGAGCTGTTTTTT CASSQDIVPGGTNTGELFF
TRBJ1-2 - many TRBV4-1 TGCGCCAGCAGCCAGTACGGGAACTATGGCTACACCTTC CASSQYGNYGYTF
TRBJ2-5 TRBD2 few TRBV20-1 TGCAGTGCCGCGGGACTAGCGGGAGTCCATGAGCAGTACTTC CSAAGLAGVHEQYF
TRBJ2-3 TRBD2 many TRBV5-1 TGCGCCAGCAGCTTCTCAAGCGGGGGGACAGATACGCAGTATTTT CASSFSSGGTDTQYF
TRBJ2-7 TRBD2 - TRBV20-1 TGCAGTGCTAGCAAAAGCGGGAGTTTCGACAATGAGCAGTACTTC CSASKSGSFDNEQYF
TRBJ2-7 - few TRBV5-5 TGTGCCAGCAGCTTGGTGCGGGAACGGGACGAGCAGTACTTC CASSLVRERDEQYF
TRBJ2-6 TRBD1 - TRBV4-3 TGCGCCAGCAGCCCAGGGGACAGGTGCTCTGGGACCAACGTCCTGACTTTC CASSPGDRCSGTNVLTF
TRBJ2-4 - - TRBV11-2 TGTGCCAGCAGCCAACCGGGACGAGCGGGGTACTTC CASSQPGRAGYF
TRBJ2-5 - - TRBV7-2 TGTGCCAGCAGCTCCGTATTCCAGACCCAGTACTTC CASSSVFQTQYF
TRBJ2-5 TRBD2 - TRBV25-1 TGTGCCAGCAGTGACACCGGACTAGCCCAAGAGACCCAGTACTTC CASSDTGLAQETQYF
TRBJ1-4 - few TRBV11-2 TGTGCCAGCAGCTTCTCAAGGACGGCGGCAACTAATGAAAAACTGTTTTTT CASSFSRTAATNEKLFF
TRBJ1-1 - - TRBV30 TGTGCCTGGGGGTGGGGGGCGAACACTGAAGCTTTCTTT CAWGWGANTEAFF
TRBJ1-2 TRBD1 once TRBV2 TGTGCCAGCAACACAGGGGACGGCGGCTACACCTTC CASNTGDGGYTF
TRBJ1-1 - few TRBV10-3 TGTGCCGTAAGGGGAACGGGGCTTGTTCCTGAAGCTTTCTTT CAVRGTGLVPEAFF
TRBJ1-5 - - TRBV4-2 TGTGCCAGCAGCCAGGCGGGGGGCGGTAGCAATCAGCCCCAGCATTTT CASSQAGGGSNQPQHF
TRBJ2-7 - - TRBV4-2 TGTGCCAGCAGCCACATGCCTCAAGCCTACGAGCAGTACTTC CASSHMPQAYEQYF
TRBJ2-5 TRBD2 - TRBV3-1 TGTGCCAGCAGCCTGGGGCTAGCGGGAGACGGGCAGTACTTC CASSLGLAGDGQYF
TRBJ2-1 - - TRBV6-5 TGTGCCAGCAGTCTAGCGACTAGAGATGAGCAGTTCTTC CASSLATRDEQFF
TRBJ1-2 - - TRBV20-1 TGCAGTGCAGGCCCTCCCGGCTACACCTTC CSAGPPGYTF
TRBJ1-4 TRBD1 - TRBV6-1 TGTGCCAGCAGTACAGGGGCAACAACTAATGAAAAACTGTTTTTT CASSTGATTNEKLFF
TRBJ2-1 TRBD1 - TRBV3-1 TGTGCCAGCAGCCCCCTAAGACAGGGTGGCAAGGAGCAGTTCTTC CASSPLRQGGKEQFF
TRBJ2-3 TRBD2 - TRBV20-1 TGCAGTGCTACCTTAGCGGGGGTCATCACAGATACGCAGTATTTT CSATLAGVITDTQYF
TRBJ2-1 TRBD1 - TRBV7-9 TGTGCCAGCAGCTTGGCCGGGACAGGGAATGAGCAGTTCTTC CASSLAGTGNEQFF
TRBJ1-4 - - TRBV4-3 TGCGCCAGCAGCCAAGACACACACAGGGTAACTAATGAAAAACTGTTTTTT CASSQDTHRVTNEKLFF
TRBJ1-1 - - TRBV7-2 TGTGCCAGCAGCTTACCCCGGACAGTAGTGAACACTGAAGCTTTCTTT CASSLPRTVVNTEAFF
TRBJ1-1 - - TRBV28 TGTGCCGGCATCTTAGCCCCGGGGCAGGAAACTGAAGCTTTCTTT CAGILAPGQETEAFF